The T cell receptor (beta chain) described here comes from a study of yellow fever vaccine responses in identical twins. This clonotype was counted between two and nine times. Its antigen is undetermined. Sequence at one end of the junction differs from germline and may be a read error. TCRdb re-derived calls from the RT-PCR reads in MiXCR, one entry per CDR3 protein. Of about 470 distinct CDR3 sequences listed, approximately 78% are singletons. Findings and limits, study-wide: Twins reportedly showed a vaccine T cell response that seemed partly convergent and partly personalized.

Sample: T cells from blood (PBMCs), unsorted or a sorted subset (not recorded which), taken before or after yellow fever vaccination (not recorded which). This clonotype originated in a woman between 18 and 29 years old who received the yellow fever vaccine.

The CDR3 DNA reads TGCGCCAGCAGTCAATCCCGTCCAGTTTTT. Translated, it gives CASSQSRPVF. The rearrangement joins TRBV23-1 to TRBJ1-4; no clear D. TRBV23-1 belongs to the ORF category, with a function that is uncertain. The length of the CDR3 is 10 residues.